The 16 T cell receptor beta chains given below trace back to one sample, sequenced in a study of tumor-infiltrating lymphocytes in primary liver carcinoma. TCR beta cDNA was prepared out of roughly 0.5 ug total RNA by means of a constant-region primer. Libraries covering TCR beta were generated through three nested multiplex PCR rounds (using a slightly modified ARM-PCR). Running about 11 cycles apiece, the first two PCR rounds relied on TRBV1-TRBV30 forward primers together with a C-beta reverse primer. One entry per CDR3 protein, called by TCRdb with MiXCR from the multiplex PCR reads. The profile shows around 100,000 distinct CDR3 sequences, more than 65% of them singletons. Extraction of RNA together with DNA used about 20-34 mg of unsorted bulk tissue. The sequencing sample was made of liver tumor tissue from sampling region 5. Subset described: tumor region T5, tumor centre. The receptor source for this set is a woman in her sixties with primary liver carcinoma and hepatitis B virus infection.

About this clonotype itself: Here the CDR3 omits its conserved ending phenylalanine or tryptophan, so a read error is the likely source. The limits of the CDR3 on the DNA are not certain, so only TCRdb's listed CDR3 is given. The chain recombines TRBV12-3 or TRBV12-4 with TRBJ1-2. From its first to its last residue, the CDR3 has 12 amino acids. CDR3 residues: CASTRREKGYTS.

This clonotype was counted ten times or more. The rearrangement uses TRBV6-1 and TRBJ2-3; 7 bases map to TRBD1. The CDR3 consists of 15 residues. The trim removed 6 bases at V and 3 bases at J, leaving 9 bases unmatched. Germline V CDR1 and CDR2: MNHNS, SASEGT. The CDR3 DNA reads TGTGCCAGCAGAGTAGGTGACAGGGTTACAGATACGCAGTATTTT. It is translated as CASRVGDRVTDTQYF.

In its sample, this clonotype was seen a few times. Being one base from a much bigger clone, this may be a read error. Because the CDR3 is missing its conserved closing phenylalanine or tryptophan, this is likely a read error. The chain recombines TRBV7-9 with TRBJ2-7; the D is unclear. CDR1 is SEHNR and CDR2 is FQNEAQ in the germline V gene (reference sequence). This CDR3 contains 11 residues. V was shortened by 5 bases and J by 6 bases, with 8 bases between the two germline ends. The CDR3 coding sequence is TGTGCCAGCAGCCCTAACAGCGAGCAGTACCTC. Its translation: CASSPNSEQYL.

V usage is TRBV19 and J usage is TRBJ2-2; 8 bases match TRBD1. V was pared by 6 bases and J by 2 bases, with 8 bases of the junction left unmatched. Germline lookup yields CDR1 LNHDA and CDR2 SQIVND (reference sequence). The CDR3 has 16 residues. CDR3: CASSRQGPPNTGELFF. The CDR3 DNA follows: TGTGCCAGTAGCCGACAGGGGCCTCCAAACACCGGGGAGCTGTTTTTT.

As for this clonotype: Germline and junction disagree at one end, which may indicate a read error. The CDR3 nucleotides are TGTGCCAGCAGCTTAGCCAGCAATCAGCCCCAGCGTTTT. As protein: CASSLASNQPQRF. The rearrangement links TRBV7-9 to TRBJ1-5; D gene uncertain. The CDR3 covers 13 residues. CDR1 is SEHNR and CDR2 is FQNEAQ in the germline V gene (reference sequence).

This chain joins TRBV7-9 and TRBJ1-2, with TRBD1 identical over 12 bases. Germline-derived CDR1 and CDR2 are SEHNR and FQNEAQ (reference sequence). The CDR3 runs 15 residues. V lost 7 bases to trimming and J lost 8 bases; unmatched junction nucleotides: 11. CDR3 DNA sequence: TGTGCCAGCACCGGTAGGGGACAGGGGGCTTACGGCTACACCTTC. Translated, it gives CASTGRGQGAYGYTF.

Notes on this clonotype: The junction departs from germline at one end; a sequencing error may be responsible. The rearrangement joins TRBV4-1 to TRBJ2-3; D is uncertain. Germline V gives CDR1 MGHRA, CDR2 YSYEKL. CDR3 size: 15 residues. For the CDR3, the DNA is TGCGTCAGCAGCCATATGGATGGTGGGTCAGATACGCAGTATTTT. This translates into CVSSHMDGGSDTQYF.

Comment on this clonotype: Germline is not matched at one junction end, which may reflect a read error. This chain uses TRBV11-2 with TRBJ1-1; D is unclear. Germline V gives CDR1 SGHAT, CDR2 FQNNGV. This CDR3 comprises 12 residues. The CDR3 region has the DNA TGTGCCAGCAGCTTCCGACAAGCTGAAGCAATCTTT. It encodes CASSFRQAEAIF.

Details on this clonotype: This clone may be a read error of a much larger clone one base away. The chain combines TRBV28 with TRBJ2-7; 8 bases map to TRBD2. Losses at the gene ends were 5 bases for V and 2 bases for J; bases not matched to a gene: 11. Germline values: CDR1 MDHEN, CDR2 SYDVKM. The CDR3 contains 16 residues. DNA for the CDR3: TGTGCCAGCAGTATCGGGGGGGTAGCGGCTACCTACGAGCAGTACTTC. This codes for CASSIGGVAATYEQYF.

Regarding this clonotype: One base away lies a much larger clone, so this may be a sequencing read error. This rearrangement joins TRBV5-1 to TRBJ2-5; a weak D match, TRBD2 (5 bases). The CDR3 totals 15 residues. CDR1 is SGHRS and CDR2 is YFSETQ in the germline V gene. The CDR3 here is CASTQPSGPEETLYF. CDR3 nucleotides: TGCGCCAGCACCCAACCTTCCGGGCCGGAGGAGACCCTGTACTTC.

This clonotype was seen at least ten times. The chain recombines TRBV5-4 with TRBJ2-5; D may be TRBD1 (5 bases). The CDR3 extends over 15 amino acids. Trimming left V 4 bases short and J 4 bases short, with 17 bases between. CDR1 is SGHNT, CDR2 YYREEE, per germline (reference sequence). Here the CDR3 DNA reads TGTGCCAGCAGCCCAACGGTAGGGGAAAGAGAGACCCAGTACTTC. Its protein product is CASSPTVGERETQYF. Using reference TRBV5-4 and TRBJ2-5 for the parts outside the CDR3, the full variable domain is ETGVTQSPTHLIKTRGQQVTLRCSSQSGHNTVSWYQQALGQGPQFIFQYYREEENGRGNFPPRFSGLQFPNYSSELNVNALELDDSALYLCASSPTVGERETQYFGPGTRLLVL.

DNA for the CDR3: TGCGCCAGCAGCCCTACGATAGGGGACACCGGGGAGCTGTTTTTT. It translates to CASSPTIGDTGELFF. J is TRBJ2-2 and V is TRBV5-1; D is perhaps TRBD1 (5 bases). The germline CDR1 and CDR2 sequences are SGHRS and YFSETQ. Trimming took 4 bases from V and 3 from J, leaving 13 bases between them. The CDR3 totals 15 residues.

This clonotype occurred many times. This rearrangement joins TRBV7-9 to TRBJ2-7, with D possibly TRBD2 on 6 matching bases. The CDR3 runs to 13 residues. In germline, CDR1 is SEHNR, CDR2 FQNEAQ (reference sequence). Trimming removed 5 bases from V and 6 bases from J, with 14 bases in between. The CDR3, as DNA: TGTGCCAGCAGCCGCGGGACCTGGGGCGAGCAGTACTTC. Its translation: CASSRGTWGEQYF. Complete variable domain (other parts from reference TRBV7-9 and TRBJ2-7): DTGVSQNPRHKITKRGQNVTFRCDPISEHNRLYWYRQTLGQGPEFLTYFQNEAQLEKSRLLSDRFSAERPKGSFSTLEIQRTEQGDSAMYLCASSRGTWGEQYFGPGTRLTVT.

Points on this clonotype: A much larger clone differs from this one at a single base, so this may be a read error. The chain carries TRBV5-1 and TRBJ2-3; a weak D match, TRBD2 (6 bases). The CDR3 runs 20 residues. From germline, CDR1 is SGHRS and CDR2 YFSETQ. Trimming pared 7 bases from V and 2 bases from J, leaving 32 bases between. CDR3 protein: CASGIGSWTIGSPYTDTQYF. Written as DNA, the CDR3 is TGCGCCAGCGGGATTGGGTCATGGACTATCGGGAGCCCTTACACAGATACGCAGTATTTT.

As for this clonotype: The missing conserved phenylalanine or tryptophan at the end of this CDR3 makes a read error likely. The limits of the CDR3 on the DNA are not certain, so only TCRdb's listed CDR3 is given. This chain connects TRBV11-2 to TRBJ2-1. CDR1 SGHAT and CDR2 FQNNGV come from the germline V gene. Inclusive of both ends, the CDR3 amounts to 11 amino acids. CDR3: CASSLQNEHLI.

This clonotype was counted ten times or more. The chain recombines TRBV6-5 with TRBJ1-5; 9 bases match TRBD1. Germline CDR1 reads MNHEY; CDR2 reads SVGAGI. With V trimmed by 6 bases and J by 4 bases, 4 bases remained unmatched. The CDR3 has 14 amino acids. The CDR3 coding sequence is TGTGCCAGCAGGACGGACAGGGGAAATCAGCCCCAGCATTTT. Residues: CASRTDRGNQPQHF.